Each of the 26 T cell receptor beta chains below was sequenced from the same sample in a study of blood T cell repertoires in COVID-19. Generated by immunoSEQ multiplex PCR, the TCRdb table keeps only in-frame clones and is missing some. The data contain fewer than 250,000 clones, approximately 91% of them singletons. The specimen sequenced was peripheral blood. These receptors were obtained from a man aged 25-45 years with COVID-19, enrolled during active disease.

This chain joins TRBV6-5 and TRBJ1-1; D not certain. Looked up from germline, CDR1 is MNHEY and CDR2 is SVGAGI. The CDR3 has 15 residues. The V gene lost 8 bases and the J gene lost 0 bases, with 16 bases spanning the gap. This chain's CDR3 is CASLYKWTLNTEAFF. The CDR3 DNA is TGTGCCAGCTTATATAAGTGGACTTTGAACACTGAAGCTTTCTTT.

This rearrangement joins TRBV30 to TRBJ1-6; perhaps TRBD1 as D (5 bases). This CDR3 comprises 16 residues. The germline V gene has CDR1 GTSNPN and CDR2 SVGIG (reference sequence). Deletions cut 3 bases from V and 3 bases from J, with 15 bases between. The DNA for the CDR3 is TGTGCCTGGAGGGGGGGACTGACAGACTATAATTCACCCCTCCACTTT. Amino acids: CAWRGGLTDYNSPLHF.

The V call is TRBV4-1, the J call TRBJ1-2; D perhaps matches TRBD1 (5 bases). The CDR3 runs to 14 residues. Trimming took off 1 base at V and 5 bases at J, with 11 bases between the two ends. Per the germline V gene, CDR1 is MGHRA and CDR2 is YSYEKL. The CDR3 DNA is TGCGCCAGCAGCCAAGCGCCAGGACAATATGGCTACACCTTC. Translation gives CASSQAPGQYGYTF.

The chain employs TRBV6-6 and TRBJ1-2, with no clear D. V dropped 4 bases and J dropped 4 bases, with 10 bases sitting between them. The CDR3 totals 13 residues. Germline loops: CDR1 MNHNY, CDR2 SVGAGI (reference sequence). The CDR3 region has the DNA TGTGCCAGCAGTTTGCGCGGGAGCTATGGCTACACCTTC. Translation gives CASSLRGSYGYTF.

The chain combines TRBV30 with TRBJ2-2; D is uncertain. The V gene's germline CDR1 is GTSNPN and CDR2 SVGIG (reference sequence). V was shortened by 2 bases and J by 5 bases, with 24 bases between the two germline ends. The CDR3 length is 18 residues. DNA for the CDR3: TGTGCCTGGAGTTCAGAGGTTTTTAGCCACCCCGCAACCGGGGAGCTGTTTTTT. Translated, it gives CAWSSEVFSHPATGELFF.

This clone was seen a single time. V usage is TRBV6-6 and J usage is TRBJ2-7; TRBD1 might be the D (6 bases). Trimming left V 6 bases short and J 5 bases short, with 11 bases between. The CDR3 is 12 amino acids. The germline gives CDR1 MNHNY, CDR2 SVGAGI (reference sequence). The CDR3 DNA sequence: TGTGCCAGCAGCCCAACAGGGAACGAGCAGTACTTC. Translated: CASSPTGNEQYF.

The rearrangement uses TRBV3-1 (or the pseudogene TRBV3-2) and TRBJ1-4; possibly TRBD1 for D (5 bases). Germline CDR1 and CDR2: LGHDT and YNNKEL (reference sequence). The CDR3 has 14 residues. V dropped 1 base and J dropped 7 bases, with 10 bases sitting between them. The CDR3: CASSQARVSEKLFF. In DNA form, the CDR3 reads TGTGCCAGCAGCCAAGCCAGGGTTAGTGAAAAACTGTTTTTT.

In this sample, this clone turned up once. V usage is TRBV19 and J usage is TRBJ2-2; 9 bases line up with TRBD1. V lost 9 bases, J lost 13 bases, and 33 bases stayed unmatched. Germline CDR1 and CDR2: LNHDA and SQIVND (reference sequence). This CDR3 region has 20 residues. As DNA, the CDR3 is TGTGCCAGCAAAGAGACCGGGACAGGGTCCCCAGTTCTATCCCCGGGTCGGCTGTTTTTT. Translating it yields CASKETGTGSPVLSPGRLFF.

DNA for the CDR3: TGCGCCAGCAGCTTAACCGGGAGGAGAGAGACCCAGTACTTC. This translates into CASSLTGRRETQYF. The chain has TRBV5-1 and TRBJ2-5; 7 nucleotides align to TRBD2. V was clipped by 2 bases and J by 4 bases; unmatched bases: 5. Germline CDR1 SGHRS, CDR2 YFSETQ. The CDR3 spans 14 residues.

J is TRBJ1-1 and V is TRBV3-1 (or the pseudogene TRBV3-2); 7 bases align to TRBD1. The CDR3 totals 15 residues. In germline, CDR1 is LGHDT, CDR2 YNNKEL (reference sequence). The junction had 6 bases not matched to a gene; V was cut back by 0 bases and J by 5 bases. CDR3 in amino acids: CASSQDTTGWTEAFF. DNA of the CDR3: TGTGCCAGCAGCCAAGATACGACAGGGTGGACTGAAGCTTTCTTT.

The CDR3 bases are TGTGCCAGCAGTTTAAGGGGGCTGGGCGGCTACACCTTC. Translated, it gives CASSLRGLGGYTF. This chain connects TRBV27 to TRBJ1-2; 7 bases map to TRBD1. The germline gives CDR1 MNHEY, CDR2 SMNVEV (reference sequence). V was clipped by 2 bases and J by 8 bases; unmatched bases: 5. The CDR3 is 13 amino acids.

The chain employs TRBV10-3 and TRBJ2-2; D is possibly TRBD1 (6 bases). Germline V CDR1 and CDR2: ENHRY, SYGVKD. CDR3 length equals 15 residues. Deletions cut 4 bases from V and 5 bases from J, with 14 bases between. Written as DNA, the CDR3 is TGTGCCATCAGTGTCCCAGGGGCGGAGACCGGGGAGCTGTTTTTT. This encodes CAISVPGAETGELFF.

The V call is TRBV5-4, the J call TRBJ1-2; TRBD1 agrees at 9 bases. Germline values: CDR1 SGHNT, CDR2 YYREEE (reference sequence). V lost 3 bases and J lost 3; bases outside the gene matches: 6. This CDR3 region has 15 residues. The CDR3 region has the DNA TGTGCCAGCAGCTCTACAGGGGGCGCTTACTATGGCTACACCTTC. This gives the protein CASSSTGGAYYGYTF. Full variable domain (outside the CDR3, taken from reference TRBV5-4 and TRBJ1-2): ETGVTQSPTHLIKTRGQQVTLRCSSQSGHNTVSWYQQALGQGPQFIFQYYREEENGRGNFPPRFSGLQFPNYSSELNVNALELDDSALYLCASSSTGGAYYGYTFGSGTRLTVV.

J is TRBJ2-7 and V is TRBV4-1; the match to TRBD1 covers 7 bases. The J segment lost 4 bases and the V segment lost 7 bases, leaving 13 bases of the junction unmatched. Germline assignment: CDR1 MGHRA and CDR2 YSYEKL. The CDR3 covers 15 residues. The CDR3 DNA reads as TGCGCCAGCAAAGTCGCTTTGACAGGGAATTACGAGCAGTACTTC. Amino acids: CASKVALTGNYEQYF.

V and J are TRBV30 and TRBJ2-1; 7 nucleotides align to TRBD1. The germline gives CDR1 GTSNPN, CDR2 SVGIG (reference sequence). This CDR3 region has 13 residues. V shed 7 bases, J shed 7 bases, and the junction held 10 bases outside the gene matches. The CDR3 DNA is TGTGCCTCCCGAATACAGGGGAAGAATGAGCAGTTCTTC. Protein sequence: CASRIQGKNEQFF.

This clone occurred once. The chain carries TRBV5-4 and TRBJ2-1; TRBD2 matches at 13 bases. Germline lookup yields CDR1 SGHNT and CDR2 YYREEE (reference sequence). This CDR3 is built from 17 residues. With 4 bases clipped from V and 4 bases from J, the junction kept 8 bases outside the gene matches. The CDR3 loop is CASSQTSGGPGYNEQFF. DNA for the CDR3: TGTGCCAGCAGCCAGACTAGCGGGGGGCCAGGGTACAATGAGCAGTTCTTC.

CDR3 bases: TGTGCCAGCAGTTTCGTACAGGGTAGGGGTTCACCCCTCCACTTT. Translated, it gives CASSFVQGRGSPLHF. The chain employs TRBV27 and TRBJ1-6, with D maybe TRBD1 (6 bases). Between the trimmed V and J ends, which lost 3 bases and 9 bases, there was a span of 15 bases. Germline V gene sequence: CDR1 MNHEY, CDR2 SMNVEV (reference sequence). This CDR3 is 15 amino acids long.

J is TRBJ1-6 and V is TRBV2, with unresolved D. This CDR3 contains 14 residues. V was cut by 7 bases and J by 8 bases, with 15 bases left in between. The germline V gene encodes CDR1 SNHLY and CDR2 FYNNEI. The CDR3 is CASTRLRADSPLHF. CDR3 DNA sequence: TGTGCCAGCACTAGACTGAGAGCTGATTCACCCCTCCACTTT. The whole variable domain, filled in from reference TRBV2 and TRBJ1-6, reads EPEVTQTPSHQVTQMGQEVILRCVPISNHLYFYWYRQILGQKVEFLVSFYNNEISEKSEIFDDQFSVERPDGSNFTLKIRSTKLEDSAMYFCASTRLRADSPLHFGNGTRLTVT.

The chain uses TRBV19 and TRBJ2-3, with D maybe TRBD1 (5 bases). Germline assignment: CDR1 LNHDA and CDR2 SQIVND (reference sequence). The germline V and J ends were trimmed by 6 bases and 7 bases, with 14 bases remaining between them. CDR3 length: 13 residues. This CDR3 reads CASSPRELHTQYF. The DNA of the CDR3 is TGTGCCAGTAGCCCCAGGGAATTGCATACGCAGTATTTT.

This clone was seen a handful of times. The chain links TRBV9 to TRBJ1-4; a weak D match, TRBD1 (6 bases). Germline values: CDR1 SGDLS, CDR2 YYNGEE. CDR3 length: 15 amino acids. V lost 0 bases and J 0 bases, leaving 6 bases between the germline ends. The CDR3 bases are TGTGCCAGCAGCGTAGGGACAGCAACTAATGAAAAACTGTTTTTT. Residues: CASSVGTATNEKLFF.

V and J are TRBV10-2 and TRBJ2-1; D uncertain. Germline CDR1 reads WSHSY; CDR2 reads SAAADI. The length of the CDR3 is 11 residues. V lost 7 bases, J lost 7 bases, and 8 bases lay in between. The CDR3 protein is CASITGNEQFF. The CDR3 nucleotides are TGCGCCAGCATCACCGGGAATGAGCAGTTCTTC.

The chain is built from TRBV29-1 and TRBJ1-5; possible D gene TRBD1, 5 bases. V dropped 5 bases and J dropped 5 bases, with 13 bases sitting between them. From germline, CDR1 is SQVTM and CDR2 ANQGSEA. The CDR3 has 13 residues. The CDR3 DNA reads as TGCAGCGTTTCCTCCAGGGTCGATCAGCCCCAGCATTTT. Its translation is CSVSSRVDQPQHF. Using reference TRBV29-1 and TRBJ1-5 for the parts outside the CDR3, the full variable domain is SAVISQKPSRDICQRGTSLTIQCQVDSQVTMMFWYRQQPGQSLTLIATANQGSEATYESGFVIDKFPISRPNLTFSTLTVSNMSPEDSSIYLCSVSSRVDQPQHFGDGTRLSIL.

This chain connects TRBV4-1 to TRBJ2-5; 7 bases map to TRBD2. V lost 4 bases to trimming and J lost 2 bases; unmatched junction nucleotides: 7. CDR1 and CDR2 from the germline V gene are MGHRA and YSYEKL. The CDR3 is 15 amino acids. Here the CDR3 reads CASSLYLAEQETQYF. CDR3 sequence (DNA): TGCGCCAGCAGCCTTTACCTAGCGGAACAAGAGACCCAGTACTTC.

This chain connects TRBV7-9 to TRBJ2-7; TRBD1 matches at 10 bases. V lost 5 bases and J lost 7; bases outside the gene matches: 5. The germline gives CDR1 SEHNR, CDR2 FQNEAQ (reference sequence). The CDR3 consists of 13 residues. The chain's CDR3 is CASSRQGAGEQYF. As DNA, the CDR3 is TGTGCCAGCAGCCGACAGGGGGCGGGGGAGCAGTACTTC.

This chain uses TRBV27 with TRBJ1-2, with D tentatively TRBD1 (5 bases). Germline-derived CDR1 and CDR2 are MNHEY and SMNVEV (reference sequence). V shed 5 bases and J shed 4 bases, with 20 bases lying between them. The CDR3 has 16 amino acids. The chain's CDR3 is CASSKEEKGSRYGYTF. In DNA, the CDR3 is TGTGCCAGCAGTAAAGAGGAAAAGGGGTCACGCTATGGCTACACCTTC.

The genes are TRBV5-1 and TRBJ1-4; the D gene is possibly TRBD1 (6 bases). The length of the CDR3 is 16 residues. V was trimmed by 4 bases and J by 7 bases, leaving 20 bases between them. Germline values: CDR1 SGHRS, CDR2 YFSETQ. CDR3 sequence reads: CASSPGGQGPSEKLFF. The CDR3 DNA is TGCGCCAGCAGCCCTGGGGGCCAGGGGCCCTCTGAAAAACTGTTTTTT.